This TCR beta chain was recovered during a study of blood T cells in healthy people across ages. Study-level points and caveats: Significant beta diversity loss was already apparent by age approximately 36, declining roughly linearly.

Per individual sample, total RNA of at least 5.5 micrograms was extracted. About this clonotype itself: What it binds is not known.

It was with a sample-barcoded 5' primer and a J-beta primer mix that a second PCR of roughly 7 to 12 cycles was run. TCRdb independently ran MiXCR on the 5' RACE reads; one entry per CDR3 protein. Here the sample spans about 830,000 distinct CDR3 sequences, more than 45% being singletons. The germline V gene encodes CDR1 DFQATT and CDR2 SNEGSKA (reference sequence). The CDR3 is 14 residues long. This receptor was obtained from a man younger than 40 in good health. The gene calls are TRBV20-1 and TRBJ2-7; D unclear. The J call could be wrong; TRBJ2-5 is a better fit for the DNA end. Sequencing input: blood. In DNA form, the CDR3 reads TGCAGTGTTTCACCTCGGTTTAGAGCGGAGACCCAGTACTTC. Translated: CSVSPRFRAETQYF.